This paragraph covers one TCR beta chain sequence. Its antigen remains unknown. Assay used: immunoSEQ multiplex PCR; TCRdb lists only in-frame clones, some missing. The sample has some 89,000 clones; about 84% are singletons. The data are from a study of PD-L1 blockade in urothelial cancer. Looking at the study overall: Patients arrived having already received 0 to 3 prior chemotherapy regimens. Median T cell yield per blood sample was 110,000 to 150,000 cells. Broader study findings: Having blood TCR clonality under the median before treatment predicted better survival.

Stated time point: pretreatment peripheral blood. The specimen was PBMCs, collected around atezolizumab (anti-PD-L1) treatment. This TCR came from a man in his 60s with urothelial cancer.

CDR3 nucleotides: TGTGCCAGCTCACCACCTGGCCAGTCTTTCCACGAGCAGTACTTC. Translation: CASSPPGQSFHEQYF. The chain employs TRBV18 and TRBJ2-7; D is ambiguous. Trimming pared 0 bases from V and 5 bases from J, leaving 14 bases between. Germline CDR1 reads KGHSH; CDR2 reads LQKENI. This CDR3 region has 15 residues.